The rows below give T cell receptor beta chains drawn from one sample of a study of OX40 agonist ivuxolimab in advanced cancers. TCRdb's table, derived via immunoSEQ multiplex PCR, lists solely in-frame clones and lacks some. The table includes more than 75,000 clones, roughly 80% detected once. The sample was CD4+ or CD8+ T cells sorted from blood, taken in a trial of the OX40 agonist ivuxolimab. These receptors all come from an adult with an advanced solid tumor such as melanoma, head and neck, liver or kidney cancer. Both conserved end residues are part of each CDR3. The order of the fields is J gene, clone size, V gene, D gene, CDR3 DNA, CDR3 protein. A D gene is named only where the DNA matches it firmly. Clone size, where shown, is once, few, many, or a class for clones that have expanded.

TRBJ1-5 - TRBV6-5 TRBD1 TGTGCCAGCAGTTCCTCACAACAGGGGGATCAGCCCCAGCATTTT CASSSSQQGDQPQHF
TRBJ2-3 - TRBV9 TRBD1 TGTGCCAGCAGCGTAGGGGGACAGAGCACAGATACGCAGTATTTT CASSVGGQSTDTQYF
TRBJ1-1 few TRBV19 - TGTGCCAGTACCCAAAGGGGGGCGAACACTGAAGCTTTCTTT CASTQRGANTEAFF
TRBJ1-5 few TRBV6-5 - TGTGCCAGCAGTTACGATGGGGATCAGCCCCAGCATTTT CASSYDGDQPQHF
TRBJ2-7 - TRBV28 - TGTGCCAGCGTAAGGGACCGTACCTCCTACGAGCAGTACTTC CASVRDRTSYEQYF
TRBJ2-3 - TRBV5-6 - TGTGCCAGCAGCCGGCGCCGGACAGGCACAGATACGCAGTATTTT CASSRRRTGTDTQYF
TRBJ1-2 once TRBV7-8 TRBD1 TGTGCCAGCAGCCCCAATCGGGACAGTTGGTATGGCTACACCTTC CASSPNRDSWYGYTF
TRBJ2-2 - TRBV5-4 - TGTGCCAGCAGCTTGGCCAGGGCCACCGGGGAGCTGTTTTTT CASSLARATGELFF
TRBJ2-5 - TRBV19 - TGTGCCAGTAGTATAGATGGGGCTCGGGTCGGGCAAGAGACCCAGTACTTC CASSIDGARVGQETQYF
TRBJ1-6 few TRBV19 - TGTGCCAGTCGGACAGATCGGATATCGCCCCTCCACTTT CASRTDRISPLHF
TRBJ1-6 - TRBV7-2 TRBD1 TGTGCCAGCAGCCCCAGACAGGGGGATTCACCCCTCCACTTT CASSPRQGDSPLHF
TRBJ2-3 - TRBV5-1 - TGCGCCAGCAGCTTGCAGGGGCTCACAGATACGCAGTATTTT CASSLQGLTDTQYF
TRBJ1-3 many TRBV12-5 - TGTGCTAGTGGTTTGGCCGCCAGGGCTGGAAACACCATATATTTT CASGLAARAGNTIYF
TRBJ2-3 - TRBV6-4 - TGTGCCAGCAGTGTAGGGACGGGAGATACGCAGTATTTT CASSVGTGDTQYF
TRBJ2-7 - TRBV11-2 - TGTGCCAGCAGCGCCCACGAGGGCCAGCAGTACTTC CASSAHEGQQYF
TRBJ1-2 - TRBV11-2 - TGTGCCAGCAGCTCCCCGCTGAGCCGTTCGAGGGCCCGGGACTATGGCTACACCTTC CASSSPLSRSRARDYGYTF
TRBJ2-7 - TRBV11-2 - TGTGCCAGCAGCCCCCAGACAGTACCGTTTTACGAGCAGTACTTC CASSPQTVPFYEQYF
TRBJ2-3 - TRBV5-6 - TGTGCCAGCAGCTTGGGTAGCGCAGATACGCAGTATTTT CASSLGSADTQYF
TRBJ1-5 - TRBV5-1 - TGCGCCAGCAGCTCGGGGGAGGGAGGGCAGCCCCAGCATTTT CASSSGEGGQPQHF
TRBJ2-5 - TRBV27 - TGTGCCAGCAGAACCGTATATCAAGAGACCCAGTACTTC CASRTVYQETQYF
TRBJ1-5 - TRBV28 - TGTGCCAGCAGTTTCGGGGGGCGAAATTTCCTCCTTGGCAATCAGCCCCAGCATTTT CASSFGGRNFLLGNQPQHF
TRBJ2-7 - TRBV28 TRBD1 TGTGCCAGCAGACCGGGACAGACCTACGAGCAGTACTTC CASRPGQTYEQYF
TRBJ2-3 once TRBV5-1 - TGCGCCAGCAGCTTGGACGGGCACATAACAGATACGCAGTATTTT CASSLDGHITDTQYF
TRBJ1-1 - TRBV30 - TGTGCCTGGAGACAAGGAATGAACACTGAAGCTTTCTTT CAWRQGMNTEAFF
TRBJ2-7 - TRBV5-6 - TGTGCCAGCAGCTTGCGGCAGGCCCACTCCTACGAGCAGTACTTC CASSLRQAHSYEQYF
TRBJ2-1 - TRBV5-8 - TGTGCCAGCAGCCAAAACCGGGACAGTGGACTAGACTCCTACAATGAGCAGTTCTTC CASSQNRDSGLDSYNEQFF
TRBJ2-2 - TRBV7-2 - TGTGCCAGCAGCCCAGTATCCGTCGGGGAGCTGTTTTTT CASSPVSVGELFF
TRBJ1-6 - TRBV7-3 - TGTGCCAGCAGCCTAAGAGGGTATAATTCACCCCTCCACTTT CASSLRGYNSPLHF
TRBJ2-2 - TRBV6-6 TRBD1 TGTGCCAGCAACAGGGGGCTGGGCGGGGAGCTGTTTTTT CASNRGLGGELFF
TRBJ2-6 - TRBV28 - TGTGCCAGCCGGTTCGCCGACAGCACAAGCTCTGGGGCCAACGTCCTGACTTTC CASRFADSTSSGANVLTF
TRBJ1-6 - TRBV6-5 - TGTGCCAGCAGGCCGGGAGTCAATATTTCACCCCTCCACTTT CASRPGVNISPLHF
TRBJ2-2 - TRBV6-5 - TGTGCCAGCAGTCAGAGGGGTACCGGGGAGCTGTTTTTT CASSQRGTGELFF
TRBJ1-1 - TRBV28 - TGTGCCAGCAGTTTGGACAGCCACGTTGAAGCTTTCTTT CASSLDSHVEAFF
TRBJ1-2 - TRBV6-1 - TGTGCCAGCTCTCCGGCAGTAGCTAACTATGGCTACACCTTC CASSPAVANYGYTF
TRBJ1-1 - TRBV10-3 - TGTGCCATCAGTGTCAGGGAGCCGAACACTGAAGCTTTCTTT CAISVREPNTEAFF
TRBJ2-1 once TRBV11-3 - TGTGCCAGCAGTACCGGGGGAAATGAGCAGTTCTTC CASSTGGNEQFF
TRBJ2-2 - TRBV7-2 - TGTGCCAGCAGCTTAGCGATAGGGACCACCGGGGAGCTGTTTTTT CASSLAIGTTGELFF
TRBJ2-3 - TRBV7-2 TRBD2 TGTGCCAGCAGCCTCAGCGGGGGGCGGGCAGATACGCAGTATTTT CASSLSGGRADTQYF
TRBJ1-1 - TRBV28 - TGTGCCAGCAGTTTCTTCGAAAAACAATGGGCTTTCTTT CASSFFEKQWAFF
TRBJ1-5 - TRBV19 TRBD1 TGTGCCAGTAGATCACCGGGACAGGGGTATCAGCCCCAGCATTTT CASRSPGQGYQPQHF
TRBJ2-2 - TRBV5-6 - TGTGCCAGCAGCTTGCTTCAGGGGTCCACCGGGGAGCTGTTTTTT CASSLLQGSTGELFF
TRBJ2-2 few TRBV7-9 - TGTGCCAGCAGCACCGTAACAGGGTACACCGGGGAGCTGTTTTTT CASSTVTGYTGELFF
TRBJ1-3 - TRBV11-2 - TGTGCCAGCAGCTTGAGGGGAAACACCATATATTTT CASSLRGNTIYF
TRBJ2-2 once TRBV6-6 TRBD1 TGTGCCAGCAGTGTTCAGGGACAGTACACCGGGGAGCTGTTTTTT CASSVQGQYTGELFF
TRBJ1-1 - TRBV20-1 - TGCAGTGAGTCGACGGAAAATGAAGCTTTCTTT CSESTENEAFF
TRBJ2-2 few TRBV7-3 - TGTGCCAGCAGCTTAATGGGGGAAATCACCGGGGAGCTGTTTTTT CASSLMGEITGELFF
TRBJ1-1 - TRBV6-5 - TGTGCCACCCTCAACAGGAACACTGAAGCTTTCTTT CATLNRNTEAFF
TRBJ1-4 - TRBV6-5 TRBD1 TGTGCCAGCAGTTACTCGACGGGACAGGGAAATGAAAAACTGTTTTTT CASSYSTGQGNEKLFF
TRBJ1-6 - TRBV19 - TGTGCCAGTAGTATAGGTCAGAATAATTCACCCCTCCACTTT CASSIGQNNSPLHF
TRBJ1-1 - TRBV18 - TGTGCCAGCTCACCAACGGCGTCGAACACTGAAGCTTTCTTT CASSPTASNTEAFF
TRBJ2-7 - TRBV7-8 - TGTGCCAGCAGCAAAAGGGGGTACGAGCAGTACTTC CASSKRGYEQYF
TRBJ2-1 - TRBV18 - TGTGCCAGCTCACTCGGTGTAGCCTCGGATGAGCAGTTCTTC CASSLGVASDEQFF
TRBJ2-3 - TRBV15 TRBD2 TGTGCCACCAGCAGATTAGCACTAGCGGGGGACCCGATCCCTCAGTATTTT CATSRLALAGDPIPQYF
TRBJ1-5 - TRBV28 - TGTGCCAGCCTCCGCCAGGTCAATCAGCCCCAGCATTTT CASLRQVNQPQHF
TRBJ2-3 - TRBV5-1 - TGCGCCAGCAGCTTGGCCAGGGGCACAGATACGCAGTATTTT CASSLARGTDTQYF